The clone carrying this TCR beta chain showed up just once. The source of the sample is a study of blood T cells in healthy people across ages. With a J-beta primer mix and a sample-barcoded 5' primer, a second PCR ran about 6 to 11 cycles. TCRdb processed the 5' RACE reads anew with MiXCR; each CDR3 protein has one entry. The table has fewer than 1.5 million distinct CDR3 sequences, 42% seen once. Trimming removed 6 bases from V and 8 bases from J; junction bases left unmatched: 9. The CDR3 sequence is 13 residues long. Germline values: CDR1 MNHEY, CDR2 SMNVEV (reference sequence). The TCR comes from a woman between 18 and 29 years old in good health. The J gene is TRBJ1-2, the V gene TRBV27, with TRBD1 identical over 7 bases. Input material: blood. CDR3 region: CASRWLTGEGYTF. The CDR3 nucleotides are TGTGCCAGCAGGTGGCTAACAGGGGAAGGCTACACCTTC.